This entry concerns a single T cell receptor beta chain. Its antigen remains unidentified. The CDR3 is made up of 14 amino acids. CDR1 is SNHLY, CDR2 FYNNEI, per germline. The V end lost 2 bases, the J end lost 0 bases, and 6 bases lay between the germline ends. Assay: immunoSEQ multiplex PCR; the TCRdb copy retains only in-frame clones and omits some. The sample holds approximately 20,000 clones, about 77% seen once. The data stem from a study of CD4+ T cells in melanoma. Study-wide points: CD8+ T cell, macrophage and B cell function reportedly correlated with neoantigen-specific CD4+ T cells. Diverse differentiation states were reported for melanoma neoantigen-specific CD4+ T cells.

The clonotype comes from a human donor with melanoma. This chain connects TRBV2 to TRBJ2-3, with D uncertain. DNA of the CDR3: TGTGCCAGCAGTGAAAGGAAGAGCACAGATACGCAGTATTTT. Encoded protein: CASSERKSTDTQYF. The full variable domain, rest sourced from reference TRBV2 and TRBJ2-3, is EPEVTQTPSHQVTQMGQEVILRCVPISNHLYFYWYRQILGQKVEFLVSFYNNEISEKSEIFDDQFSVERPDGSNFTLKIRSTKLEDSAMYFCASSERKSTDTQYFGPGTRLTVL.